These T cell receptor beta chains were read from a single sample in a study of beta chain features in type 1 diabetes. The repertoire was sequenced with immunoSEQ multiplex PCR; TCRdb's copy has only in-frame clones and lacks some. The data show around 100,000 clones, with under 30% seen just once and more than 0.45% held by the top ten. The specimen was central memory CD4+ T cells from blood. The receptors derive from a woman aged 18-35 years with type 1 diabetes. CDR3s include the opening cysteine and the closing phenylalanine or tryptophan. Each record gives: D gene, V gene, clone size, CDR3 length, CDR3 protein. The D gene is left open where the match is weak. A row's size may be missing; if present it is once, few, many or a size class.

D: TRBD2
V: TRBV23-1
size: NA
length: 21
CDR3: CASSSRIVTAVLAGPTDTQYF

D: TRBD1
V: TRBV28
size: NA
length: 12
CDR3: CASRTGGTEAFF

D: NA
V: TRBV30
size: NA
length: 15
CDR3: CAWSSRQNGNQPQHF

D: NA
V: TRBV7-6
size: few
length: 13
CDR3: CASSFQGNQPQHF

D: TRBD1
V: TRBV7-3
size: once
length: 16
CDR3: CASSSDRGRNKNIQYF

D: NA
V: TRBV6-5
size: few
length: 14
CDR3: CASRGGRSGTEAFF

D: NA
V: TRBV7-9
size: few
length: 17
CDR3: CASSLPPGGAPYNEQFF

D: TRBD1
V: TRBV29-1
size: NA
length: 13
CDR3: CSVGQGVGYEQYF

D: NA
V: TRBV29-1
size: NA
length: 10
CDR3: CSALYYGYTF

D: NA
V: TRBV19
size: NA
length: 15
CDR3: CASSIPGHPVGEQYF

D: TRBD1
V: TRBV5-1
size: NA
length: 11
CDR3: CATGQGNGYTF

D: NA
V: TRBV7-9
size: NA
length: 13
CDR3: CASSWQGNTEAFF

D: TRBD1
V: TRBV28
size: NA
length: 13
CDR3: CASRTGASGGYTF

D: NA
V: TRBV19
size: few
length: 14
CDR3: CASRPGQQYQPQHF

D: NA
V: TRBV19
size: NA
length: 14
CDR3: CASSIGTNNYGYTF

D: TRBD1
V: TRBV7-8
size: few
length: 15
CDR3: CASSLDRGMHQPQHF

D: NA
V: TRBV11-2
size: few
length: 15
CDR3: CASSLLSQINEKLFF

D: TRBD1
V: TRBV2
size: NA
length: 15
CDR3: CASSKGTVSTDTQYF

D: TRBD1
V: TRBV6-1
size: few
length: 13
CDR3: CASSLQGYTEAFF

D: TRBD2
V: TRBV4-1
size: few
length: 16
CDR3: CASSQSGTSGTDTQYF

D: NA
V: TRBV27
size: NA
length: 16
CDR3: CASSPRTSRVDQPQHF

D: TRBD1
V: TRBV4-1
size: NA
length: 14
CDR3: CASRRQGPNEKLFF

D: TRBD2
V: TRBV5-1
size: NA
length: 15
CDR3: CASRGTSFLADTQYF

D: NA
V: TRBV5-1
size: few
length: 17
CDR3: CASSLAGDSSGANVLTF

D: TRBD2
V: TRBV19
size: few
length: 16
CDR3: CASRAPTSGRATEQFF

D: NA
V: TRBV6-5
size: NA
length: 14
CDR3: CASRPGGVNEKLFF

D: TRBD2
V: TRBV5-1
size: NA
length: 16
CDR3: CASSVGLAGVGETQYF

D: TRBD1
V: TRBV2
size: NA
length: 11
CDR3: CASSGTGVSYF

D: TRBD1
V: TRBV7-3
size: few
length: 13
CDR3: CASSFDRGTEAFF

D: NA
V: TRBV6-5
size: NA
length: 12
CDR3: CASSYGGTTQYF

D: TRBD1
V: TRBV10-3
size: NA
length: 15
CDR3: CAISSGQGRTGELFF

D: TRBD1
V: TRBV19
size: NA
length: 14
CDR3: CASAGTGWADTQYF

D: NA
V: TRBV5-1
size: NA
length: 16
CDR3: CASSLAWGLGSNEQFF

D: NA
V: TRBV2
size: NA
length: 16
CDR3: CASREGGNKGTETQYF

D: TRBD1
V: TRBV19
size: NA
length: 13
CDR3: CASSDRDGQPQHF

D: TRBD1
V: TRBV6-5
size: NA
length: 14
CDR3: CASSYGQGFGEQYF

D: NA
V: TRBV19
size: few
length: 16
CDR3: CASVERIRASNQPQHF

D: NA
V: TRBV5-1
size: few
length: 15
CDR3: CASSWASSGANVLTF

D: NA
V: TRBV18
size: few
length: 12
CDR3: CASSGGDQPQHF

D: NA
V: TRBV28
size: few
length: 13
CDR3: CASSFAGATEAFF

D: TRBD1
V: TRBV11-2
size: few
length: 15
CDR3: CASSYAGQENQPQHF

D: TRBD2
V: TRBV5-4
size: once
length: 17
CDR3: CASSALSGGSTGDTQYF

D: NA
V: TRBV28
size: NA
length: 15
CDR3: CASSRTGVTDEKLFF

D: TRBD2
V: TRBV9
size: NA
length: 17
CDR3: CASSVRTSGRGTDTQYF

D: NA
V: TRBV5-1
size: NA
length: 15
CDR3: CASRYSGTNTGELFF